The 26 T cell receptor beta chains presented below share a single source sample, sequenced in a study of shared clonotypes between healthy human individuals (dated by TCRdb to the early 2020s). Library method: the immunoSEQ multiplex PCR assay. TCRdb obtained this table from immuneACCESS and retained in-frame rearrangements with V and J assigned. These tables miss some clones; where compared with another copy, unresolved V genes account for less than half of the shortfall, and the remainder is unexplained. This sample gives approximately 2.1 million clones in total; about 92% of them show up just once. Clones ranked in the top ten supply 0.35% to 0.45% of the sample. Sequencing was carried out using naive CD4+ T cells from PBMCs. The cell subset or site label on this specimen signifies: CD45RA+ positively selected. These receptor sequences come from a man between 18 and 29 years old in good health. Some clones in this sample may be carry-over from other donors' samples.

This chain connects TRBV2 to TRBJ2-7; possible D gene TRBD2, 6 bases. From germline, CDR1 is SNHLY and CDR2 FYNNEI. V lost 6 bases and J lost 9, with 15 bases in between. There are 12 residues in the CDR3. This CDR3 reads CASSAAGRRQYF. The DNA for the CDR3 is TGTGCCAGCAGCGCCGCGGGGCGTAGGCAGTACTTC.

This rearrangement joins TRBV6-1 to TRBJ2-1; 13 bases are shared with TRBD2. Trimming cost V 2 bases and J 3 bases; bases outside gene matches: 7. CDR3 length equals 18 residues. Germline V gives CDR1 MNHNS, CDR2 SASEGT. The CDR3 is CASSETRLAGGDYNEQFF. DNA for the CDR3: TGTGCCAGCAGTGAAACAAGACTAGCGGGAGGAGACTACAATGAGCAGTTCTTC.

This clone was seen a few times. The CDR3 coding sequence is TGTGCCACCCAAGGGGCCGGAGCCTATGGCTACACCTTC. It yields the protein CATQGAGAYGYTF. This rearrangement joins TRBV7-9 to TRBJ1-2; maybe TRBD1 (5 bases). V dropped 10 bases and J dropped 4 bases, with 16 bases sitting between them. The CDR3 loop spans 13 amino acids. Looked up from germline, CDR1 is SEHNR and CDR2 is FQNEAQ (reference sequence). Combining the CDR3 with reference TRBV7-9 and TRBJ1-2 gives the whole variable domain DTGVSQNPRHKITKRGQNVTFRCDPISEHNRLYWYRQTLGQGPEFLTYFQNEAQLEKSRLLSDRFSAERPKGSFSTLEIQRTEQGDSAMYLCATQGAGAYGYTFGSGTRLTVV.

The chain's CDR3 is CASSLGHGRRNEQFF. Written as DNA, the CDR3 is TGTGCCAGCAGCTTAGGGCACGGACGCCGCAATGAGCAGTTCTTC. This chain uses TRBV7-6 with TRBJ2-1; no firm D call. The CDR3 length is 15 residues. The V gene's germline CDR1 is SGHVS and CDR2 FNYEAQ. V lost 1 base and J lost 6, with 13 bases in between.

DNA for the CDR3: TGTGCCAGCAGCTCCCTCCCGGGACAGGGGGTTTACGAGCAGTACTTC. Translated: CASSSLPGQGVYEQYF. The V gene is TRBV7-9, the J gene TRBJ2-7; 11 bases align to TRBD1. The V segment lost 4 bases and the J segment 4 bases; nucleotides outside the gene matches: 9. The CDR3 is 16 amino acids. From germline, CDR1 is SEHNR and CDR2 FQNEAQ (reference sequence).

V is TRBV5-1 and J is TRBJ2-1; D possibly corresponds to TRBD1 (6 bases). Per germline, CDR1 SGHRS and CDR2 YFSETQ. The CDR3 has 15 residues. The V end was cut by 0 bases, the J end by 3 bases, with 10 bases between. CDR3 sequence reads: CASSLGGQYYNEQFF. The CDR3 nucleotides read TGCGCCAGCAGCTTGGGAGGACAGTACTACAATGAGCAGTTCTTC.

The chain uses TRBV6-6 and TRBJ2-1; D is tentatively TRBD1 or TRBD2 (5 bases each). The V end lost 7 bases, the J end lost 6 bases, and 10 bases lay between the germline ends. This CDR3 has 12 residues. Germline V gives CDR1 MNHNY, CDR2 SVGAGI (reference sequence). Here the CDR3 DNA reads TGTGCCAGCACCCCGGGGCCCAATGAGCAGTTCTTC. It specifies CASTPGPNEQFF.

The rearrangement joins TRBV21-1 to TRBJ2-7; TRBD2, as called in the table, went unchecked against the DNA. TRBV21-1 is a pseudogene segment. The CDR3 sequence is 19 residues long. The CDR3 region is CASSKFPQPGLAASYEQYF. Here the CDR3 DNA reads TGTGCCAGCAGCAAATTCCCACAACCCGGACTAGCGGCTTCCTACGAGCAGTACTTC.

As concerns this clone: Other DNA sequences in this sample translate to the same CDR3. The chain couples TRBV7-2 to TRBJ2-3; no definite D call. Per the germline V gene, CDR1 is SGHTA and CDR2 is FQGNSA. Trimming took 0 bases from V and 0 from J, leaving 7 bases between them. The CDR3 has 15 amino acids. The CDR3 region has the DNA TGTGCCAGCAGCTTAGCGGGCTCTAGCACAGATACGCAGTATTTT. Protein sequence: CASSLAGSSTDTQYF. The full variable domain, completed using reference TRBV7-2 and TRBJ2-3, is GAGVSQSPSNKVTEKGKDVELRCDPISGHTALYWYRQSLGQGLEFLIYFQGNSAPDKSGLPSDRFSAERTGGSVSTLTIQRTQQEDSAVYLCASSLAGSSTDTQYFGPGTRLTVL.

The chain joins TRBV2 to TRBJ2-5; TRBD2 is a possible D gene (6 bases). Germline V gene lookup returns CDR1 SNHLY and CDR2 FYNNEI. Trimming pared 6 bases from V and 5 bases from J, leaving 16 bases between. The CDR3 is 14 residues long. The CDR3, as DNA: TGTGCCAGCAGCAGGGACTTCACTATGGAGACCCAGTACTTC. Its translation: CASSRDFTMETQYF.

The J gene is TRBJ2-1, the V gene TRBV27, with 12 bases that match TRBD2. CDR3 length equals 15 residues. Germline V lookup: CDR1 MNHEY, CDR2 SMNVEV (reference sequence). V lost 7 bases to trimming and J lost 1 base; unmatched junction nucleotides: 2. The CDR3 protein is CASKLAGGSYNEQFF. DNA of the CDR3: TGTGCCAGCAAACTAGCGGGAGGATCCTACAATGAGCAGTTCTTC.

The chain employs TRBV18 and TRBJ2-1, with 8 bases lining up with TRBD2. The CDR3 runs 15 residues. Per germline, CDR1 KGHSH and CDR2 LQKENI. The junction had 4 bases not matched to a gene; V was cut back by 3 bases and J by 3 bases. CDR3 DNA sequence: TGTGCCAGCTCACCGGGACTAGATGACTACAATGAGCAGTTCTTC. Protein sequence: CASSPGLDDYNEQFF.

V is TRBV19 and J is TRBJ2-7; no clear D gene. Deletions cut 5 bases from V and 0 bases from J, with 17 bases between. Germline CDR1 is LNHDA and CDR2 is SQIVND (reference sequence). The CDR3 covers 16 residues. In DNA, the CDR3 is TGTGCCAGTAGTCGCGGTTCAAAGACACCCTCCTACGAGCAGTACTTC. This gives the protein CASSRGSKTPSYEQYF.

This chain connects TRBV2 to TRBJ2-2; D might be TRBD1 or TRBD2, each matching 5 bases. Germline V CDR1 and CDR2: SNHLY, FYNNEI. The CDR3 runs 17 residues. Trimming left V 5 bases short and J 5 bases short, with 21 bases between. The CDR3, as DNA: TGTGCCAGCAGTCGGACTGGGGCCGAGGTGGGGACCGGGGAGCTGTTTTTT. It codes for CASSRTGAEVGTGELFF.

V is TRBV6-5 and J is TRBJ1-2; weak D call: TRBD1 (5 bases). The CDR3 has 13 amino acids. Germline loops: CDR1 MNHEY, CDR2 SVGAGI. Trimming took 4 bases from V and 6 from J, leaving 12 bases between them. The CDR3 region has the DNA TGTGCCAGCAGTTTGCCCGGGGGGGATGGCTACACCTTC. This gives the protein CASSLPGGDGYTF.

The gene calls are TRBV7-2 and TRBJ1-2; 8 bases match TRBD1. Germline CDR1 is SGHTA and CDR2 is FQGNSA. V shed 0 bases and J 8 bases; nucleotides not matched to a gene: 11. The length of the CDR3 is 16 residues. For the CDR3, the DNA is TGTGCCAGCAGCTTAGCGCGGGGGTGGACAGGGAAGGGCTACACCTTC. This translates into CASSLARGWTGKGYTF.

J is TRBJ2-7 and V is TRBV15; no clear D gene. The CDR3 extends over 13 amino acids. Trimming took off 0 bases at V and 6 bases at J, with 9 bases between the two ends. The V gene's germline CDR1 is LNHNV and CDR2 YYDKDF (reference sequence). The CDR3 DNA reads TGTGCCACCAGCAGAGATACGGAAGGCGAGCAGTACTTC. This encodes CATSRDTEGEQYF.

Notes on this clone: A junction end diverges from the germline sequence, so it may reflect a read error. The rearrangement links TRBV2 to TRBJ1-1, with a tentative D call TRBD1 (6 bases). There are 14 residues in the CDR3. Germline loops: CDR1 SNHLY, CDR2 FYNNEI. The CDR3 reads CASNEVGRGTEAFF. In DNA, the CDR3 is TGTGCCAGCAATGAAGTGGGCAGGGGCACTGAAGCTTTCTTT.

The genes are TRBV28 and TRBJ2-3, with D perhaps TRBD1 (6 bases). The CDR3 is made up of 15 amino acids. In germline, CDR1 is MDHEN, CDR2 SYDVKM. Trimming took 2 bases from V and 4 from J, leaving 13 bases between them. This chain's CDR3 is CASSLIQGRADTQYF. The CDR3 DNA reads as TGTGCCAGCAGTTTAATTCAGGGGCGGGCAGATACGCAGTATTTT.

The chain recombines TRBV11-2 with TRBJ2-1; perhaps TRBD1 as D (5 bases). CDR1 SGHAT and CDR2 FQNNGV come from the germline V gene. The CDR3 covers 16 residues. V lost 1 base and J lost 2, with 12 bases in between. The CDR3 sequence is CASSLGFGAAYNEQFF. The CDR3 bases are TGTGCCAGCAGCTTAGGGTTTGGGGCCGCCTACAATGAGCAGTTCTTC.

The CDR3 sequence is CASSRLATSSYNEQFF. Here the CDR3 DNA reads TGTGCCAGCAGCAGACTAGCGACCAGCTCCTACAATGAGCAGTTCTTC. The gene calls are TRBV5-6 and TRBJ2-1; 8 nucleotides match TRBD2. The CDR3 extends over 16 amino acids. The trim removed 4 bases at V and 0 bases at J, leaving 6 bases unmatched. Germline V CDR1 and CDR2: SGHDT, YYEEEE. The variable domain in full, completed from reference TRBV5-6 and TRBJ2-1, reads DAGVTQSPTHLIKTRGQQVTLRCSPKSGHDTVSWYQQALGQGPQFIFQYYEEEERQRGNFPDRFSGHQFPNYSSELNVNALLLGDSALYLCASSRLATSSYNEQFFGPGTRLTVL.

This chain connects TRBV28 to TRBJ1-2; 7 nucleotides align to TRBD1. The germline gives CDR1 MDHEN, CDR2 SYDVKM. The CDR3 length is 12 residues. Trimming at V came to 5 bases and at J to 5 bases, leaving 2 bases not matched to a gene. CDR3 residues: CASSMGQYGYTF. In nucleotides, the CDR3 is TGTGCCAGCAGTATGGGACAGTATGGCTACACCTTC.

The rearrangement uses TRBV6-5 and TRBJ2-7; 9 bases match TRBD1. The V segment lost 10 bases and the J segment 7 bases; nucleotides outside the gene matches: 17. This CDR3 contains 15 residues. Germline loops: CDR1 MNHEY, CDR2 SVGAGI. CDR3 amino acids: CATLSTDRGGLEQYF. CDR3 DNA: TGTGCCACCCTATCGACGGACAGGGGAGGGTTGGAGCAGTACTTC.

The rearrangement uses TRBV27 and TRBJ2-5, with D tentatively TRBD1 (6 bases). V gave up 4 bases and J gave up 7 bases, with 19 bases separating them. The CDR3 is 15 residues long. Germline V lookup: CDR1 MNHEY, CDR2 SMNVEV (reference sequence). The CDR3 protein is CASSSSSQGSGTQYF. The CDR3 DNA follows: TGTGCCAGCAGTTCCTCGTCACAGGGTTCGGGGACCCAGTACTTC.

The V gene is TRBV6-6, the J gene TRBJ1-3; D is undetermined. This CDR3 has 16 residues. The V gene's germline CDR1 is MNHNY and CDR2 SVGAGI (reference sequence). Trimming removed 6 bases at V and 0 bases at J, with 15 bases between. CDR3 residues: CASSSGRTFSGNTIYF. CDR3 bases: TGTGCCAGCAGCTCCGGACGTACCTTCTCTGGAAACACCATATATTTT.

The chain is built from TRBV7-3 and TRBJ2-3; D not resolved. This CDR3 has 15 residues. The V end lost 2 bases, the J end lost 4 bases, and 13 bases lay between the germline ends. Germline V gene lookup returns CDR1 SGHTA and CDR2 FQGTGA. Here the CDR3 reads CASSLLGGPADTQYF. The CDR3 DNA sequence: TGTGCCAGCAGCTTATTAGGTGGACCGGCAGATACGCAGTATTTT.